These 9 T cell receptor beta chains were all obtained from the same sample, sequenced in a study of HIV-infected patients and healthy controls. TCRdb independently ran MiXCR on the 5' RACE reads; one entry per CDR3 protein. The data show tens of thousands of distinct CDR3 sequences, with 16% seen just once and 4.5% to 7% held by the top ten. Sequencing was carried out using CD4+ T cells from blood. The receptors derive from a human donor in good health.

There are a few counts of this clonotype. This chain joins TRBV7-6 and TRBJ1-4; D is uncertain. The CDR3 is 13 amino acids. Trimming removed 5 bases at V and 4 bases at J, with 8 bases between. The germline V gene encodes CDR1 SGHVS and CDR2 FNYEAQ. Here the CDR3 DNA reads TGTGCCAGCAGCCCACGTAGTAATGAAAAACTGTTTTTT. Encoded protein: CASSPRSNEKLFF. Full variable domain (remainder filled in from reference TRBV7-6 and TRBJ1-4): GAGVSQSPRYKVTKRGQDVALRCDPISGHVSLYWYRQALGQGPEFLTYFNYEAQQDKSGLPNDRFSAERPEGSISTLTIQRTEQRDSAMYRCASSPRSNEKLFFGSGTQLSVL.

This clonotype appeared a few times. The genes are TRBV6-1 and TRBJ2-4, with D possibly matching TRBD2 (5 bases). Trimming removed 6 bases at V and 0 bases at J, with 12 bases between. This CDR3 is 15 amino acids long. Germline V gene data show CDR1 as MNHNS and CDR2 as SASEGT. In DNA, the CDR3 is TGTGCCAGCAGGTACAGCGGCACAGCCAAAAACATTCAGTACTTC. Protein product: CASRYSGTAKNIQYF.

This clonotype was found once. This chain joins TRBV11-2 and TRBJ2-1; D not resolved. The germline CDR1 and CDR2 sequences are SGHAT and FQNNGV. The V end was cut by 0 bases, the J end by 0 bases, with 9 bases between. The CDR3 has 16 residues. As DNA, the CDR3 is TGTGCCAGCAGCTTAGAGTTCCGGTACTCCTACAATGAGCAGTTCTTC. Translating gives CASSLEFRYSYNEQFF.

This clonotype was detected a few times. The genes are TRBV7-9 and TRBJ1-1; D ambiguous. From germline, CDR1 is SEHNR and CDR2 FQNEAQ (reference sequence). V lost 3 bases and J lost 6, with 11 bases in between. CDR3 length equals 13 residues. CDR3 residues: CASSFGREAEAFF. The CDR3 DNA reads TGTGCCAGCAGCTTCGGGAGGGAGGCTGAAGCTTTCTTT.

This clonotype was recorded a few times. The chain has TRBV7-2 and TRBJ2-1, with 8 bases lining up with TRBD2. Germline CDR1 SGHTA, CDR2 FQGNSA. The V segment lost 4 bases and the J segment 5 bases; nucleotides outside the gene matches: 10. CDR3 length equals 16 residues. The CDR3 reads CASSWRAGGGNNEQFF. The CDR3 DNA reads as TGTGCCAGCAGCTGGCGGGCGGGAGGTGGAAACAATGAGCAGTTCTTC.

The chain links TRBV21-1 to TRBJ2-2; no DNA check was done on the table's D call, TRBD2. TRBV21-1 has pseudogene status. The CDR3 has 15 residues. The CDR3 reads CASSKALLGPGELFF. The CDR3 nucleotides read TGTGCCAGCAGCAAAGCGCTGCTAGGGCCCGGGGAGCTGTTTTTT.

This chain links TRBV19 with TRBJ2-2; tentatively, D is TRBD2 (6 bases). The CDR3 spans 14 residues. Germline V gives CDR1 LNHDA, CDR2 SQIVND (reference sequence). V was cut by 6 bases and J by 8 bases, with 16 bases left in between. CDR3 protein: CASRTSPQFGELFF. The CDR3 bases are TGTGCCAGTAGGACTAGTCCCCAGTTTGGGGAGCTGTTTTTT.

The chain joins TRBV6-5 to TRBJ1-3; D unresolved. Between the trimmed V and J ends, which lost 6 bases and 0 bases, there was a span of 9 bases. The germline V gene encodes CDR1 MNHEY and CDR2 SVGAGI. CDR3 size: 14 residues. In DNA, the CDR3 is TGTGCCAGCAGGCCAGGCAGCTCTGGAAACACCATATATTTT. Amino acid sequence: CASRPGSSGNTIYF.

This clonotype was found many times. The J gene is TRBJ2-7, the V gene TRBV9, with TRBD1 matching 7 bases. The germline CDR1 and CDR2 sequences are SGDLS and YYNGEE. The V and J ends lost 3 bases and 2 bases, in that order; junction bases with no gene match: 5. This CDR3 is 14 amino acids long. CDR3 in amino acids: CASSGSQGAYEQYF. The CDR3 DNA follows: TGTGCCAGCAGCGGTTCTCAGGGGGCCTACGAGCAGTACTTC.